Sequencing of this TCR beta chain was carried out in a study of cytomegalovirus exposure and HLA in healthy donors. Germline CDR1 and CDR2: SGHRS and YFSETQ. The V gene end was trimmed by 3 bases and the J gene end by 2 bases; junction bases not matched to a gene: 4. The CDR3 contains 14 residues. Generated by immunoSEQ multiplex PCR, the TCRdb table keeps only in-frame clones and is missing some. This sample yields tens of thousands of clones, of which 90% to 95% are seen a single time; roughly 3% belongs to the top ten. Sequenced material: PBMCs. This chain joins TRBV5-1 and TRBJ2-5; TRBD1 aligns across 7 bases. The clonotype comes from a woman aged 18-29 years in good health and CMV-seropositive. This chain's CDR3 is CASSWQGQQETQYF. The CDR3 DNA reads as TGCGCCAGCAGCTGGCAGGGACAGCAAGAGACCCAGTACTTC.